These T cell receptor beta chains were read from a single sample in a study of response to subunit inactivated influenza vaccine. TCRdb reprocessed the RT-PCR reads via MiXCR and lists one record per CDR3 protein. The sample has just over 300,000 distinct CDR3 sequences; 20% to 25% are singletons. This sample comprised PBMCs from blood, obtained approximately 22 months after vaccination. The receptors stem from a man aged 45 to 70 who received an inactivated influenza vaccine. CDR3s include the opening cysteine and the closing phenylalanine or tryptophan. A D gene is named only where the DNA matches it firmly. A row's size may be missing; if present it is once, few, many or a size class.

cdr3_nt cdr3_aa v_call clone_size d_call j_call cdr3_length
TGCGCCAGCAGTGACCCCGGTCGCACAGATACGCAGTATTTT CASSDPGRTDTQYF TRBV10-2 NA NA TRBJ2-3 14
TGCGCCAGCAGCCATGGACAGCCGGGGATTAATGAAAAACTGTTTTTT CASSHGQPGINEKLFF TRBV5-1 NA NA TRBJ1-4 16
TGTGCCAGCAGCTCCCAGAGTAACTATGGCTACACCTTC CASSSQSNYGYTF TRBV7-2 few NA TRBJ1-2 13
TGTGCCAGCAGGGGACCTACGGGCTATGGCTACACCTTC CASRGPTGYGYTF TRBV28 few NA TRBJ1-2 13
TGTGCCAGCAGTTTATATCGGAGCAGGGGGCTCGGCAATCAGCCCCAGCATTTT CASSLYRSRGLGNQPQHF TRBV28 many TRBD1 TRBJ1-5 18
TGCAGCGTTGAAGCGGGGCCAGCCCGAGGCTACACCTTC CSVEAGPARGYTF TRBV29-1 many NA TRBJ1-2 13
TGTGCCAGCAGTTTAGGGGACAGGGGCTACGAGCAGTACTTC CASSLGDRGYEQYF TRBV12-3/TRBV12-4 NA TRBD1 TRBJ2-7 14
TGTGCCAGCAGTTCAGAAGGGCCGTATGAAGCTTTCTTT CASSSEGPYEAFF TRBV12-3/TRBV12-4 few NA TRBJ1-1 13
TGCAGCGTTGCATCTCGGCTAGCCCCCTACAATGAGCAGTTCTTC CSVASRLAPYNEQFF TRBV29-1 many NA TRBJ2-1 15
TGTGCCAGCAGCTTAGGGACCCGGGAGACCCAGTACTTC CASSLGTRETQYF TRBV7-9 NA NA TRBJ2-5 13
TGCAGCGTTGGGGGGGCTGGAGATCAGCCCCAGCATTTT CSVGGAGDQPQHF TRBV29-1 few NA TRBJ1-5 13
TGTGCCACCTTCCCCTACGAGCAGTACTTC CATFPYEQYF TRBV24-1 NA NA TRBJ2-7 10
TGCGCCAGCAGCCAAGGTAGGACAGGTAATCAGCCCCAGCATTTT CASSQGRTGNQPQHF TRBV4-3 few TRBD1 TRBJ1-5 15
TGTGCCAGCAGTAAAGGGGAATACAATGAGCAGTTCTTC CASSKGEYNEQFF TRBV2 NA NA TRBJ2-1 13
TGCAGCGCCGGGTCGGGTGAGGCTAACTATGGCTACACCTTC CSAGSGEANYGYTF TRBV29-1 many NA TRBJ1-2 14
TGTGCCAGTAGTATTGGGGACGGTAACCAAGAGACCCAGTACTTC CASSIGDGNQETQYF TRBV19 once NA TRBJ2-5 15
TGTGCCAGCAGCGTGACAGGGGGCTACAATGAGCAGTTCTTC CASSVTGGYNEQFF TRBV7-8 many TRBD1 TRBJ2-1 14
TGCAGTGCTAGAGAGAATTGGGGGCAGGGCACTGAAGCTTTCTTT CSARENWGQGTEAFF TRBV20-1 few NA TRBJ1-1 15
TGCGCCAGCAGCCAAGATCGGCAGGGAAATCAGCCCCAGCATTTT CASSQDRQGNQPQHF TRBV4-3 many NA TRBJ1-5 15
TGTGCCAGCAGTGAGGCTAGCTCCTACGAGCAGTACTTC CASSEASSYEQYF TRBV2 few NA TRBJ2-7 13
TGTGCCAGCAGTCCACGTAGCAGGTTGAACACTGAAGCTTTCTTT CASSPRSRLNTEAFF TRBV12-3/TRBV12-4 many NA TRBJ1-1 15
TGTGCCAGCAGTCCCCGGACAGAATTGGAGACCCAGTACTTC CASSPRTELETQYF TRBV28 few NA TRBJ2-5 14
TGTGCCAGCAGCCTAAGGACAGGGGACGCCTATGGCTACACCTTC CASSLRTGDAYGYTF TRBV5-4 few TRBD1 TRBJ1-2 15
TGTGCCAGCAGTTTAAGTAGGGGTTCTGGAAACACCATATATTTT CASSLSRGSGNTIYF TRBV28 many NA TRBJ1-3 15
TGTGCCAGCAGCCCCAACAGGGGGCCGGGCTATGGCTACACCTTC CASSPNRGPGYGYTF TRBV6-1 NA TRBD1 TRBJ1-2 15
TGTGCTAGCAGCTTAGCACCGGGACAACAAGAGACCCAGTACTTC CASSLAPGQQETQYF TRBV7-7 NA NA TRBJ2-5 15
TGTAGTGCAAGAGAGGGGGCTAGCGTGGATACGCAGTATTTT CSAREGASVDTQYF TRBV20-1 once NA TRBJ2-3 14
TGTGCCAGCAGCCCAACGGGCCATAGTACGCAGTATTTT CASSPTGHSTQYF TRBV6-2/TRBV6-3 few NA TRBJ2-3 13
TGTGCCAGCAGTCACAGGGGACAGAATTCACCCCTCCACTTT CASSHRGQNSPLHF TRBV27 NA TRBD1 TRBJ1-6 14
TGTGCCAGCAGAGGACAGGGGACGACCTATAATTCACCCCTCCACTTT CASRGQGTTYNSPLHF TRBV28 NA TRBD1 TRBJ1-6 16
TGCGTGACCGGGGGCAGAGAGACCCAGTACTTC CVTGGRETQYF TRBV20-1 many NA TRBJ2-5 11
TGCAGTATAGACCAATCGACCGGCTCCGAGCAGTACTTC CSIDQSTGSEQYF TRBV20-1 few NA TRBJ2-7 13
TGTGCCAGCTCTAGCGGGAGGGCCGCCTACAATGAGCAGTTCTTC CASSSGRAAYNEQFF TRBV12-3/TRBV12-4 few TRBD2 TRBJ2-1 15
TGCAGCATGAGGAGGACAGGGGGCGAGCAGTACTTC CSMRRTGGEQYF TRBV29-1 few TRBD1 TRBJ2-7 12
TGCGCCAGCAGCCATTTAGCGGGAGGGGATCACATTCAGTACTTC CASSHLAGGDHIQYF TRBV4-3 NA TRBD2 TRBJ2-4 15
TGTGCCAGCAGTGGAGACAGAGCCAATCAGCCCCAGCATTTT CASSGDRANQPQHF TRBV7-9 NA NA TRBJ1-5 14
TGTGCCAGCAGCTTGACAGGGACCACCTCTAACTATGGCTACACCTTC CASSLTGTTSNYGYTF TRBV7-9 few TRBD1 TRBJ1-2 16
TGTGCCAGCAGCCCGTTGGGATATAATTCACCCCTCCACTTT CASSPLGYNSPLHF TRBV12-3/TRBV12-4 NA NA TRBJ1-6 14
TGTGCCAGCAGCTTATCCCCTCGACAGGAGACGGCTTTCTTT CASSLSPRQETAFF TRBV11-1 NA NA TRBJ1-1 14
TGTGCCATCAGCCTTGGAAGCAATCAGCCCCAGCATTTT CAISLGSNQPQHF TRBV10-3 few NA TRBJ1-5 13
TGTGCCTGGAGAAAATTAAGCAGGGATAAGGGGACAGATACGCAGTATTTT CAWRKLSRDKGTDTQYF TRBV30 NA NA TRBJ2-3 17
TGCAGTGCTACGACTCGAGGTAATGGACGGGCAGGTCCAGCAGCTTTCTTT CSATTRGNGRAGPAAFF TRBV20-1 many NA TRBJ1-1 17
TGTGCCAGCAGCTTAACATTTTTTGGGTCGGCCGGGGAGCTGTTTTTT CASSLTFFGSAGELFF TRBV7-8 NA NA TRBJ2-2 16
TGTGCCAGCTCAAGAGCAGGGGGGGTCACTGAAGCTTTCTTT CASSRAGGVTEAFF TRBV14 few TRBD1 TRBJ1-1 14
TGTGCCAGCAATACGGGGCGGGGGCCTTACAATGAGCAGTTCTTC CASNTGRGPYNEQFF TRBV12-3/TRBV12-4 few NA TRBJ2-1 15
TGTGCCAGTAGGGAAACAGTGAACACTGAAGCTTTCTTT CASRETVNTEAFF TRBV19 NA NA TRBJ1-1 13
TGTGCCAGCAGCCAAGACACGAGCTCTGGAAACACCATATATTTT CASSQDTSSGNTIYF TRBV4-2 NA NA TRBJ1-3 15
TGTGCCAGCAGCCAAGAGGAGGTGCTAGCGGGGCTCCAACCCTACAATGAGCAGTTCTTC CASSQEEVLAGLQPYNEQFF TRBV3-1 few TRBD2 TRBJ2-1 20
TGTGCCAGTAGTATCGCACATTCACAGCCCCAGCATTTT CASSIAHSQPQHF TRBV19 NA NA TRBJ1-5 13
TGTGCCAGCAGCGGATTCCAGGCGCTCGGAAACACCATATATTTT CASSGFQALGNTIYF TRBV5-6 NA NA TRBJ1-3 15
TGTGCCAGCAGTAAAACAGGGTCGAACACCGGGGAGCTGTTTTTT CASSKTGSNTGELFF TRBV28 few NA TRBJ2-2 15